Listed below are T cell receptor beta chains from one sample, sequenced in a study of blood T cells in healthy people across ages. Via MiXCR, TCRdb re-called the 5' RACE reads, giving one row per CDR3 protein. This sample yields around 1.1 million distinct CDR3 sequences, of which around two fifths are seen a single time; 13% belongs to the top ten. Material: blood. The source of these receptors is a man younger than 35 in good health. Both conserved end residues are part of each CDR3. Clone size, where shown, is once, few, many, or a class for clones that have expanded.

V gene,clone size,J gene,CDR3 protein
TRBV12-3/TRBV12-4,.,TRBJ2-3,CASSRQGQGTDAQYF
TRBV6-4,.,TRBJ2-1,CASSDSGSVAGGPNEQFF
TRBV4-3,few,TRBJ2-1,CASSQDSLAGDNEQFF
TRBV20-1,.,TRBJ1-5,CSARWPGRAWNQPQHF
TRBV9,.,TRBJ1-1,CASSTRGGSTEAFF
TRBV6-5,few,TRBJ2-1,CASSSRTNFYNEQFF
TRBV7-2,.,TRBJ1-1,CASSSKTVNTEAFF
TRBV28,.,TRBJ2-1,CASIGRANEQFF
TRBV27,few,.,CASSLIPSDEQYF
TRBV20-1,.,TRBJ1-6,CSAMDSNNSPLHF
TRBV20-1,many,TRBJ2-1,CSARMGEHNEQFF
TRBV27,once,TRBJ1-1,CASSLTFDRVDTEAFF
TRBV4-2,.,TRBJ2-7,CACSQEPPSGGRDEQYF
TRBV7-2,.,TRBJ2-1,CASSFGGTNEQFF
TRBV3-1,few,TRBJ2-2,CASSPRTNTGELFF
TRBV28,.,TRBJ1-2,CASTDRTYGYTF
TRBV29-1,.,TRBJ1-2,CSVGGGTELYGYTF
TRBV6-2/TRBV6-3,many,TRBJ2-1,CASRAGGNYNEQFF
TRBV4-3,.,TRBJ1-2,CANSQGRAGSNYGYTF
TRBV6-2/TRBV6-3,.,TRBJ2-3,CASRPGLARITDTQYF
TRBV5-4,.,TRBJ2-2,CASRQDKTNTGELFF
TRBV2,few,TRBJ2-1,CASGGDSGINNEQFF
TRBV14,.,TRBJ1-4,CASSQRQGGATNEKLFF
TRBV20-1,few,TRBJ2-7,CSATPPGLEGWEQYF
TRBV3-1,.,TRBJ2-1,CASSQERLNTNEQFF
TRBV5-6,.,TRBJ2-1,CASSLHRGLTNNEQFF
TRBV20-1,.,TRBJ1-2,CSARPPGHQVYGYTF
TRBV6-2/TRBV6-3,few,TRBJ1-5,CASSYRRTSQPQHF
TRBV6-2/TRBV6-3,.,TRBJ1-5,CASTKGLQGSDQPQHF
TRBV29-1,many,TRBJ1-2,CSVGDRDRDYGYTF
TRBV5-6,.,TRBJ1-1,CASSTDGPLNTEAFF
TRBV20-1,.,TRBJ1-5,CSAGQGARGNQPQHF
TRBV6-2/TRBV6-3,once,TRBJ1-2,CASRRTGGNGYTF
TRBV6-5,.,TRBJ1-2,CASSYSTGTGKDNYGYTF
TRBV7-2,.,TRBJ2-1,CASSPIPDRSGQFF
TRBV6-5,few,TRBJ1-2,CASSYLGRAPYTF
TRBV10-3,.,TRBJ2-3,CATGGGGDTQYF
TRBV27,.,TRBJ1-2,CASSTRGVYGYTF
TRBV6-4,.,.,CASSVDMGETQYF
TRBV20-1,.,TRBJ2-5,CSAYRLAGYETQYF
TRBV7-2,few,TRBJ2-4,CASSFSPALYGAKNIQYF
TRBV6-2/TRBV6-3,.,TRBJ1-5,CASSYLSYGLGNQPQHF
TRBV20-1,many,TRBJ1-2,CSAYTGSYGYTF
TRBV7-2,.,TRBJ2-5,CASSPRRANGWETQYF
TRBV20-1,.,TRBJ2-1,CSARGPGGGEFF
TRBV6-6,.,TRBJ2-3,CTSRSDTQYF
TRBV10-3,.,TRBJ1-5,CAISEGRAGVNQPQHF
TRBV12-3/TRBV12-4,few,TRBJ1-5,CASSFLENQPQHF
TRBV10-3,.,TRBJ2-7,CAITGDGYEQYF
TRBV6-2/TRBV6-3,.,TRBJ1-2,CASTLSGTITSNYGYTF
TRBV12-3/TRBV12-4,.,TRBJ1-4,CASSPGQAEEKLFF
TRBV6-1,few,TRBJ1-1,CASFQGSGKQNTEAFF